The 3 T cell receptor beta chains below all came from one sample that was sequenced in a study of shared clonotypes between healthy human individuals. Using immunoSEQ multiplex PCR, the repertoire was profiled, and TCRdb retains in-frame clones only, with some absent. The sample yields millions of clones, around 95% seen once. What was sequenced was naive CD4+ T cells sorted from blood. Subset in this sample: CD45RA+ positively selected. The receptors were sampled from a man between 18 and 29 years old in good health.

The chain joins TRBV7-9 to TRBJ2-5; a possible D gene is TRBD1 (6 bases). Germline CDR1 and CDR2: SEHNR and FQNEAQ (reference sequence). The CDR3 covers 14 residues. V was shortened by 4 bases and J by 0 bases, with 9 bases between the two germline ends. DNA of the CDR3: TGTGCCAGCAGCTCAGGACAGTACCAAGAGACCCAGTACTTC. It is translated as CASSSGQYQETQYF.

V and J are TRBV4-1 and TRBJ1-5, with D hard to call. The CDR3 spans 15 residues. CDR1 and CDR2 (germline): MGHRA, YSYEKL. The V end was cut by 0 bases, the J end by 2 bases, with 8 bases between. The CDR3 DNA sequence: TGCGCCAGCAGCCAAGAGGTGGCAGGCAATCAGCCCCAGCATTTT. Residues: CASSQEVAGNQPQHF.

This clone was detected a few times. The chain uses TRBV6-1 and TRBJ2-2; tentative D call: TRBD2 (5 bases). V dropped 8 bases and J dropped 6 bases, with 16 bases sitting between them. There are 14 residues in the CDR3. Looked up from germline, CDR1 is MNHNS and CDR2 is SASEGT. CDR3 protein: CASGNGLAPGELFF. In nucleotides, the CDR3 is TGTGCCAGCGGAAACGGACTTGCCCCCGGGGAGCTGTTTTTT.